This TCR beta chain appears in the sequencing data of a study of blood T cells in healthy people across ages (dated by TCRdb to about 2015). General notes on the study: Template switching captured roughly one uniquely barcoded TCR beta cDNA molecule per two T cells in model experiments. Using deep sequencing normalized with unique cDNA molecular identifiers, the study measured how TCR beta repertoire diversity changes with age. For two donors (one aged 18 to 30 and one aged 80 or older), the study analyzed two additional independent replicas of 1 million unique cDNA reads from the same blood draw. To avoid experimental bias, donors of different ages were randomly spread across the sequencing lanes. The donors were divided into four age groups: young (average approximately 16 years), middle-aged (approximately 39), aged (approximately 62) and long-lived (more than 75).

The library was generated by 5' RACE. This sample was sequenced with an Illumina HiSeq 2500. A second PCR of about 6 to 12 cycles was run with a J-beta primer mix and a sample-barcoded 5' primer. Each TCR beta cDNA molecule received a unique molecular identifier from a template-switch 5' adaptor carrying 12 random nucleotides. At least 3 million CDR3-containing paired-end reads were obtained from each sample. First-strand cDNA was synthesized from all RNA with the Mint cDNA synthesis kit, primed by a TRBC-specific oligonucleotide. After uracil-DNA glycosylase treatment, a first 18-cycle PCR used universal primers M1SS and BC2_uni_R on all cDNA. The source study handled its data this way. Each sample was normalized by randomly selecting 1 million high-quality reads, each carrying a distinct molecular identifier. Reads with shared molecular identifiers were discarded instead of being binned into consensus sequences. MiTCR, set to a Q25 quality threshold and the strictest error-elimination algorithm, was used for CDR3 identification, clonotype clustering and error correction. A nonparametric unseen species model with Euler transformation was used to estimate a lower bound on total TCR beta diversity. The raw public reads went through TCRdb reprocessing: fastp at Q25, MiXCR clone calling, in-frame beta chains kept. Rows matching on CDR3 protein sequence are summarized as one entry with the most common DNA and genes. It is TCRdb's table, rather than the study itself, that gives the V and J calls and clone size. The sample table shows around 750,000 distinct CDR3 sequences, and 53% are seen once. Roughly 40% of the sample is held by the ten biggest clonotypes.

What the study reported, not specific to this receptor: As age increased, observed TCR beta diversity per million T cells dropped in a roughly linear way, and a significant reduction was already evident by age 40. The CMV infection status of donors was not known, potentially confounding age-related changes in expanded clonotypes. Bulk unsorted PBMC profiling prevented conclusive comparison of naive and antigen-experienced compartments. The percentage of naive T cells measured by flow cytometry correlated strongly with observed TCR beta diversity. Estimates of total diversity based on one million sequenced T cells were regarded as lower bounds and as underestimates. The long-lived group showed more naive CD4+ T cells, fewer expanded clones and increased TCR diversity than the aged group, suggesting age selection.

Trimming takes 4 bases off V and 1 base off J; junction bases not matched to a gene: 7. CDR1 is given as MGHRA and CDR2 as YSYEKL, both from the germline V gene. The CDR3 runs 16 residues from the cysteine to the phenylalanine. Just CDR3 DNA is preserved here, 48 bases in frame from base 1. The roughly 42 donors, aged about 6 to 100 years, were systemically healthy Caucasian individuals from Russia. Each donor gave 9.5 to 10 milliliters of peripheral blood, drawn into EDTA-treated Vacutainer tubes. Ficoll-Paque density-gradient centrifugation was used to isolate PBMCs, with at least 7 million per sample. Total RNA was extracted from PBMCs with Trizol reagent, with at least 6 micrograms obtained per sample. The percentages of naive CD45RAhigh/CD27high T cells were determined by flow cytometry on a PBMC aliquot from every donor. As for this clonotype: The clone's antigen remains unknown. No quality values exist for individual bases; no much larger clone is one base distant.

The receptor was derived from a man older than 75 in good health. The specimen was blood. This receptor chain uses TRBV4-1 and TRBJ1-1, with 9 bases in between that match TRBD1. The CDR3 reads CASSPPGQGWNTEAFF. In nucleotide form, the sequence is TGCGCCAGCAGCCCCCCGGGACAGGGATGGAACACTGAAGCTTTCTTT.